This TCR beta chain was found in a study of chemoradiotherapy in HPV16-positive cancers. General observations from the study: The functional HPV-specific definition rests on just a couple of HPV16-positive patients.

Trimming removed 6 bases at V and 8 bases at J, with 13 bases between. The CDR3 consists of 13 residues. Looked up from germline, CDR1 is LNHDA and CDR2 is SQIVND (reference sequence). Method: immunoSEQ multiplex PCR; TCRdb's copy keeps in-frame clones and lacks some. Here the sample spans about 34,000 clones, 80% to 95% being singletons. This clone occurred once. Its antigen is as yet unknown. This clonotype was sampled from a human donor with HPV-associated anogenital cancer. The sequencing used blood, collected from a patient who underwent chemoradiotherapy. The chain is built from TRBV19 and TRBJ1-4; tentative D call: TRBD1 (5 bases). The DNA of the CDR3 is TGTGCCAGTAGCGGGACTGTCAGGGAAAAACTGTTTTTT. Translation: CASSGTVREKLFF.